Below, 27 T cell receptor beta chains from the same sample are listed, as sequenced in a study of T cell responses to AZD1222 COVID-19 vaccine. Only in-frame clones appear in the TCRdb table, and some are missing; sequencing was by immunoSEQ multiplex PCR. The table shows 150,000 to 200,000 clones, with 93% occurring only once. The sample in question was peripheral blood, obtained on day 0 of AZD1222 vaccination. The receptors here all came from an adult in good health.

This chain links TRBV5-8 with TRBJ2-7; unclear D gene. Between the trimmed V and J ends, which lost 1 base and 6 bases, there was a span of 8 bases. CDR3 length: 12 residues. CDR1 and CDR2 (germline): SGHTS, YDEGEE. CDR3 protein: CASSLISSEQYF. The CDR3 nucleotides read TGTGCCAGCAGCTTGATCTCTAGCGAGCAGTACTTC.

J is TRBJ1-1 and V is TRBV18; D not resolved. Trimming removed 4 bases from V and 8 bases from J, with 14 bases in between. Germline V gene lookup returns CDR1 KGHSH and CDR2 LQKENI. The CDR3 is 13 residues long. CDR3 amino acids: CASSQKNRREAFF. The DNA of the CDR3 is TGTGCCAGCTCACAAAAGAATAGGCGGGAAGCTTTCTTT.

The J gene is TRBJ1-3, the V gene TRBV12-3 or TRBV12-4; TRBD1 agrees at 7 bases. The CDR3 is 12 amino acids. V lost 6 bases and J lost 10; bases outside the gene matches: 6. The CDR3 DNA follows: TGTGCCAGCAGCACCAGGACAGGTACCATATATTTT. It encodes CASSTRTGTIYF.

The chain has TRBV7-6 and TRBJ2-2; perhaps TRBD2 as D (6 bases). CDR1 SGHVS and CDR2 FNYEAQ come from the germline V gene. CDR3 length: 17 amino acids. Deletions cut 0 bases from V and 2 bases from J, with 13 bases between. Here the CDR3 reads CASSLAGDWRNTGELFF. CDR3 sequence (DNA): TGTGCCAGCAGCTTAGCAGGGGACTGGCGAAACACCGGGGAGCTGTTTTTT.

The chain joins TRBV18 to TRBJ1-5; 7 positions agree with TRBD1. The CDR3 runs to 13 residues. Germline V gene sequence: CDR1 KGHSH, CDR2 LQKENI. V lost 5 bases to trimming and J lost 6 bases; unmatched junction nucleotides: 4. The CDR3 nucleotides are TGTGCCAGCTCAACCCGACAGGGTCAGCCCCAGCATTTT. Translated, it gives CASSTRQGQPQHF.

The sample holds a few counts of this clone. The chain uses TRBV3-1 (or the pseudogene TRBV3-2) and TRBJ1-2; D unresolved. V was trimmed by 4 bases and J by 7 bases, leaving 19 bases between them. The CDR3 contains 15 residues. Germline V CDR1 and CDR2: LGHDT, YNNKEL (reference sequence). The chain's CDR3 is CASSPQVTGYSGYTF. DNA for the CDR3: TGTGCCAGCAGCCCCCAAGTAACGGGGTACTCTGGCTACACCTTC.

V and J are TRBV3-1 (or the pseudogene TRBV3-2) and TRBJ1-2, with 9 bases aligning to TRBD1. CDR3 size: 17 residues. Germline CDR1 is LGHDT and CDR2 is YNNKEL (reference sequence). V lost 3 bases, J lost 6 bases, and 14 bases stayed unmatched. CDR3 protein: CASSHPSGTGLDHGYTF. The CDR3, as DNA: TGTGCCAGCAGCCATCCTTCCGGGACAGGGCTTGATCATGGCTACACCTTC.

The table lists this clone with a count of one. The chain combines TRBV3-1 (or the pseudogene TRBV3-2) with TRBJ2-7; D is unresolved. CDR3 length: 13 amino acids. Germline CDR1 and CDR2: LGHDT and YNNKEL (reference sequence). V dropped 2 bases and J dropped 5 bases, with 10 bases sitting between them. The CDR3 loop reads CASSQIAEHEQYF. The CDR3 nucleotides read TGTGCCAGCAGCCAAATTGCCGAACACGAGCAGTACTTC.

Here the CDR3 reads CASTIQGSNQPQHF. The CDR3 coding sequence is TGTGCCAGCACCATCCAAGGTAGCAATCAGCCCCAGCATTTT. The chain joins TRBV6-5 to TRBJ1-5; D gene uncertain. Germline V gene data show CDR1 as MNHEY and CDR2 as SVGAGI. V was shortened by 7 bases and J by 0 bases, with 10 bases between the two germline ends. This CDR3 is 14 amino acids long.

The rearrangement links TRBV6-5 to TRBJ1-1; weak D call: TRBD1 (5 bases). CDR3 length equals 13 residues. The germline gives CDR1 MNHEY, CDR2 SVGAGI. Trimming left V 11 bases short and J 4 bases short, with 17 bases between. As DNA, the CDR3 is TGTGCCGCTCTAGGGGTATGGGGCACTGAAGCTTTCTTT. This encodes CAALGVWGTEAFF.

V is TRBV14 and J is TRBJ1-2, with TRBD1 identical over 9 bases. The CDR3 has 15 amino acids. Per germline, CDR1 SGHDN and CDR2 FVKESK. Trimming at V came to 3 bases and at J to 6 bases, leaving 8 bases not matched to a gene. CDR3 in amino acids: CASSHPRRQGDGYTF. CDR3 in DNA: TGTGCCAGCAGCCATCCCCGCCGACAGGGGGATGGCTACACCTTC.

The CDR3 DNA reads as TGTGCCAGTAGTGGTGAGGACAGAGATTACGAGCAGTACTTC. Translated: CASSGEDRDYEQYF. The rearrangement links TRBV19 to TRBJ2-7; possibly TRBD1 for D (6 bases). V was trimmed by 5 bases and J by 4 bases, leaving 15 bases between them. The CDR3 is 14 residues long. CDR1 and CDR2 from the germline V gene are LNHDA and SQIVND (reference sequence).

V is TRBV24-1 and J is TRBJ2-2, with D perhaps TRBD1 (5 bases). The CDR3 spans 16 residues. The germline V gene has CDR1 KGHDR and CDR2 SFDVKD. The germline V and J ends were trimmed by 4 bases and 2 bases, with 13 bases remaining between them. The CDR3 sequence is CATSEDGARNTGELFF. The CDR3 DNA follows: TGTGCCACCAGTGAAGATGGGGCGCGCAACACCGGGGAGCTGTTTTTT.

The chain couples TRBV5-8 to TRBJ2-2; 8 bases line up with TRBD2. Germline CDR1 SGHTS, CDR2 YDEGEE. V was pared by 2 bases and J by 4 bases, with 1 base of the junction left unmatched. The CDR3 totals 14 residues. The CDR3 coding sequence is TGTGCCAGCAGCTTAAGCGGGGGCACCGGGGAGCTGTTTTTT. It translates to CASSLSGGTGELFF.

This clone was detected only a few times. J is TRBJ2-7 and V is TRBV3-1 (or the pseudogene TRBV3-2), with D perhaps TRBD2 (6 bases). The germline V gene has CDR1 LGHDT and CDR2 YNNKEL (reference sequence). Trimming cost V 0 bases and J 3 bases, with 15 bases left between them. The CDR3 loop spans 16 amino acids. In nucleotides, the CDR3 is TGTGCCAGCAGCCAAGATAGAGGCGGGAATAGCTACGAGCAGTACTTC. This sequence encodes CASSQDRGGNSYEQYF.

The V and J genes are TRBV25-1 and TRBJ1-4; D unresolved. Trimming removed 5 bases from V and 7 bases from J, with 20 bases in between. This CDR3 is 16 amino acids long. CDR1 and CDR2 from the germline V gene are MGHDK and SYGVNS. The CDR3 DNA reads as TGTGCCAGCAGTCCAAGGACGGGCGGTCACGGTGAAAAACTGTTTTTT. It yields the protein CASSPRTGGHGEKLFF.

This clone appeared once. CDR3 sequence (DNA): TGCGCCAGCAGTCAATCGCGCAGGGCCGGGGAGCCCCAGCATTTT. It translates to CASSQSRRAGEPQHF. The rearrangement joins TRBV23-1 to TRBJ1-5, with a possible D match to TRBD1 (5 bases). TRBV23-1 is treated as an ORF (open reading frame) with a function not yet certain. The CDR3 totals 15 residues. V lost 0 bases, J lost 8 bases, and 14 bases lay in between.

This chain connects TRBV15 to TRBJ1-2; 8 bases align to TRBD1. CDR3 length equals 17 residues. Per germline, CDR1 LNHNV and CDR2 YYDKDF (reference sequence). J lost 0 bases, V lost 3 bases, and 9 bases had no gene match. In DNA, the CDR3 is TGTGCCACCAGCAGCATTCTAGGGACAGGCGCTAACTATGGCTACACCTTC. Translation: CATSSILGTGANYGYTF.

V is TRBV15 and J is TRBJ2-1, with a possible D match to TRBD2 (6 bases). Germline CDR1 and CDR2: LNHNV and YYDKDF (reference sequence). V was pared by 8 bases and J by 2 bases, with 13 bases between. This CDR3 has 14 residues. CDR3 sequence: CATETRFTYNEQFF. The CDR3 DNA sequence: TGTGCCACCGAGACTAGGTTCACCTACAATGAGCAGTTCTTC.

CDR3 coding DNA: TGTGCCAGCAGTCTTAGCGGGGCCTCCTACAATGAGCAGTTCTTC. This gives the protein CASSLSGASYNEQFF. The rearrangement joins TRBV11-2 to TRBJ2-1, with 8 bases aligning to TRBD2. The ends lost 6 bases at V and 0 bases at J; junction bases unmatched: 4. This CDR3 is 15 amino acids long. CDR1 and CDR2 from the germline V gene are SGHAT and FQNNGV. Variable domain in full (rest from reference TRBV11-2 and TRBJ2-1): EAGVAQSPRYKIIEKRQSVAFWCNPISGHATLYWYQQILGQGPKLLIQFQNNGVVDDSQLPKDRFSAERLKGVDSTLKIQPAKLEDSAVYLCASSLSGASYNEQFFGPGTRLTVL.

The genes are TRBV6-2 or TRBV6-3 and TRBJ2-1; 9 nucleotides line up with TRBD2. V lost 5 bases and J lost 8; bases outside the gene matches: 16. From germline, CDR1 is MNHEY and CDR2 SVGEGT. The CDR3 totals 17 residues. CDR3 region: CASSARLTAGGMDEQFF. The CDR3 region has the DNA TGTGCCAGCAGTGCCCGACTAACGGCGGGGGGGATGGATGAGCAGTTCTTC.

The chain combines TRBV7-9 with TRBJ1-3; D unclear. V was clipped by 3 bases and J by 0 bases, with 9 bases between them. There are 15 residues in the CDR3. CDR1 and CDR2 (germline): SEHNR, FQNEAQ (reference sequence). The CDR3: CASSFLLFSGNTIYF. CDR3 DNA: TGTGCCAGCAGCTTCCTCCTCTTCTCTGGAAACACCATATATTTT.

In its sample, this clone was seen once. This chain connects TRBV5-1 to TRBJ1-1; a weak D match, TRBD1 (6 bases). Germline V gene lookup returns CDR1 SGHRS and CDR2 YFSETQ. CDR3 length: 16 residues. V was cut by 4 bases and J by 1 base, with 17 bases left in between. CDR3 amino acids: CASSPEGGVPNTEAFF. The DNA for the CDR3 is TGCGCCAGCAGCCCCGAGGGGGGCGTCCCGAACACTGAAGCTTTCTTT.

V gene TRBV19 combines with J gene TRBJ1-2; D gene uncertain. Trimming took off 3 bases at V and 6 bases at J, with 11 bases between the two ends. Per germline, CDR1 LNHDA and CDR2 SQIVND (reference sequence). The CDR3 sequence is 13 residues long. CDR3 sequence: CASSIAAVNGYTF. CDR3 bases: TGTGCCAGTAGTATTGCGGCAGTTAATGGCTACACCTTC.

The rearrangement uses TRBV18 and TRBJ2-7, with 13 bases matching TRBD2. This CDR3 spans 16 amino acids. The V segment lost 4 bases and the J segment 3 bases; nucleotides outside the gene matches: 6. Germline V CDR1 and CDR2: KGHSH, LQKENI. This CDR3 is CASSRGTSGKNYEQYF. The CDR3 DNA reads TGTGCCAGCTCACGCGGGACTAGCGGGAAGAACTACGAGCAGTACTTC.

The V gene is TRBV12-3 or TRBV12-4, the J gene TRBJ1-2; 9 bases are shared with TRBD1. This CDR3 comprises 13 residues. Losses at the gene ends were 6 bases for V and 2 bases for J; bases not matched to a gene: 1. CDR3 sequence: CASRGQGNYGYTF. The CDR3 DNA reads TGTGCCAGCAGGGGACAGGGAAACTATGGCTACACCTTC.

The chain's CDR3 is CASSQVPYEQYF. The CDR3 region has the DNA TGTGCCAGCAGCCAAGTTCCCTACGAGCAGTACTTC. V gene TRBV14 combines with J gene TRBJ2-7; D is uncertain. Germline V gene sequence: CDR1 SGHDN, CDR2 FVKESK. Trimming stripped 1 base from V and 2 bases from J, with 3 bases between. The CDR3 has 12 amino acids. The whole variable domain, remainder taken from reference TRBV14 and TRBJ2-7, is EAGVTQFPSHSVIEKGQTVTLRCDPISGHDNLYWYRRVMGKEIKFLLHFVKESKQDESGMPNNRFLAERTGGTYSTLKVQPAELEDSGVYFCASSQVPYEQYFGPGTRLTVT.